This T cell receptor beta chain emerged from a study of shared clonotypes between healthy human individuals. A remark on this clone: Its antigen is undetermined.

The repertoire was sequenced with immunoSEQ multiplex PCR; TCRdb's copy has only in-frame clones and lacks some. This sample has 2 million to 3 million clones; around nine tenths occur once, and the top ten carry about 0.13%. The germline gives CDR1 SGDLS, CDR2 YYNGEE. There are 18 residues in the CDR3. After removal of 0 bases from V and 5 bases from J, the junction contained 12 bases not matched to a gene. General observations from the study: Sharing across a handful of donors was seen in roughly 5% of naive CD4 clonotypes. Expectations were that clonotype sharing among donors would be affected by sequencing depth. Generally, naive subsets (rather than memory subsets) showed larger estimated richness.

The genes are TRBV9 and TRBJ2-2; TRBD1 matches 8 bases. The sequencing input was naive CD4+ T cells sorted from blood. Regarding subset: CD45RA+ positively selected. The sequence derives from a man between 18 and 35 years old in good health. CDR3 in amino acids: CASSVVPWTGRGTGELFF. Written as DNA, the CDR3 is TGTGCCAGCAGCGTAGTCCCGTGGACAGGGAGAGGTACCGGGGAGCTGTTTTTT.